One and the same sample provided the 21 T cell receptor beta chains below, sequenced in a study of T cell repertoires in cytomegalovirus infection. Via MiXCR, TCRdb re-called the reads, giving one row per CDR3 protein. This table holds roughly 500,000 distinct CDR3 sequences, 42% found once. These receptors have no known antigen. The source was cultured PBMCs, collected from culture after CMV antigen stimulation. These TCRs come from a human donor in good health (CMV status not recorded). Some clones in this sample may be carry-over from other donors' samples.

The chain links TRBV7-6 to TRBJ2-3; D may be TRBD1 (6 bases). Trimming took 5 bases from V and 3 from J, leaving 18 bases between them. Germline V gene data show CDR1 as SGHVS and CDR2 as FNYEAQ. The CDR3 runs 16 residues. The CDR3 DNA is TGTGCCAGCAGCCCGGCGGCTGGGGGCATGACAGATACGCAGTATTTT. This sequence encodes CASSPAAGGMTDTQYF.

The chain is built from TRBV5-6 and TRBJ2-2, with 7 bases identical to TRBD1. Trimming removed 4 bases from V and 0 bases from J; junction bases left unmatched: 9. CDR1 is SGHDT, CDR2 YYEEEE, per germline. The CDR3 is made up of 17 amino acids. The CDR3 DNA sequence: TGTGCCAGCAGCCCGATTGCTGACAGGGCGAACACCGGGGAGCTGTTTTTT. Its protein is CASSPIADRANTGELFF.

In this sample, this clonotype turned up a few times. The J gene is TRBJ2-7, the V gene TRBV2, with TRBD2 matching 7 bases. This CDR3 has 14 residues. Germline V gene sequence: CDR1 SNHLY, CDR2 FYNNEI. With 7 bases clipped from V and 2 bases from J, the junction kept 8 bases outside the gene matches. The CDR3 sequence: CASTRFAGAYEQYF. In DNA, the CDR3 is TGTGCCAGCACAAGATTCGCGGGGGCCTACGAGCAGTACTTC.

This clonotype was observed a handful of times. The CDR3 DNA reads as TGTGCCAGCAGTGGCGAGGGTCTTGTCTACGAGCAGTACTTC. This sequence encodes CASSGEGLVYEQYF. The chain joins TRBV12-3 or TRBV12-4 to TRBJ2-7; possible D gene TRBD2, 5 bases. V shed 5 bases and J shed 3 bases, with 14 bases lying between them. The CDR3 has 14 amino acids.

J is TRBJ2-2 and V is TRBV11-2; weak D call: TRBD2 (6 bases). V was cut by 1 base and J by 7 bases, with 10 bases left in between. Germline V gene sequence: CDR1 SGHAT, CDR2 FQNNGV. This CDR3 spans 14 amino acids. CDR3 protein: CASSLVVGSGELFF. The CDR3 DNA reads as TGTGCCAGCAGCTTAGTCGTCGGGAGCGGGGAGCTGTTTTTT. Full variable domain (rest looked up from reference TRBV11-2 and TRBJ2-2): EAGVAQSPRYKIIEKRQSVAFWCNPISGHATLYWYQQILGQGPKLLIQFQNNGVVDDSQLPKDRFSAERLKGVDSTLKIQPAKLEDSAVYLCASSLVVGSGELFFGEGSRLTVL.

In its sample, this clonotype was seen many times. This chain links TRBV11-2 with TRBJ2-1; 9 bases are shared with TRBD1. The CDR3 runs to 16 residues. Losses at the gene ends were 4 bases for V and 5 bases for J; bases not matched to a gene: 9. Germline V gene sequence: CDR1 SGHAT, CDR2 FQNNGV. Written as DNA, the CDR3 is TGTGCCAGCAGCTCCGACCGGGACAGGGCCAACAATGAGCAGTTCTTC. Protein product: CASSSDRDRANNEQFF. The whole variable domain, remainder taken from reference TRBV11-2 and TRBJ2-1, is EAGVAQSPRYKIIEKRQSVAFWCNPISGHATLYWYQQILGQGPKLLIQFQNNGVVDDSQLPKDRFSAERLKGVDSTLKIQPAKLEDSAVYLCASSSDRDRANNEQFFGPGTRLTVL.

There are a few counts of this clonotype. The chain is built from TRBV7-8 and TRBJ1-2; a possible D gene is TRBD1 (6 bases). Germline V gene data show CDR1 as SGHVS and CDR2 as FQNEAQ. Trimming stripped 5 bases from V and 5 bases from J, with 15 bases between. CDR3 length: 14 residues. The CDR3 reads CASSRRTDTYGYTF. DNA of the CDR3: TGTGCCAGCAGCAGAAGGACAGATACTTATGGCTACACCTTC. Full variable domain (remainder filled in from reference TRBV7-8 and TRBJ1-2): GAGVSQSPRYKVAKRGQDVALRCDPISGHVSLFWYQQALGQGPEFLTYFQNEAQLDKSGLPSDRFFAERPEGSVSTLKIQRTQQEDSAVYLCASSRRTDTYGYTFGSGTRLTVV.

The V and J genes are TRBV12-3 or TRBV12-4 and TRBJ1-2, with 8 bases that match TRBD1. The CDR3 loop spans 16 amino acids. V dropped 1 base and J dropped 2; count of bases not matched to a gene: 6. CDR3 amino acids: CASSLVGSGGNYGYTF. The DNA of the CDR3 is TGTGCCAGCAGTTTAGTCGGGTCAGGGGGCAACTATGGCTACACCTTC.

In this sample, this clonotype turned up a few times. The V and J genes are TRBV10-2 and TRBJ2-1; possible D gene TRBD1, 6 bases. The CDR3 runs 16 residues. The germline V gene has CDR1 WSHSY and CDR2 SAAADI. V lost 7 bases, J lost 5 bases, and 21 bases lay in between. As DNA, the CDR3 is TGCGCCAGCACCCAAAGGGGGACGCAGTCAGACAATGAGCAGTTCTTC. Protein sequence: CASTQRGTQSDNEQFF.

The CDR3 bases are TGTGCCAGCAGTTCGCGGGAGGGCTACAATGAGCAGTTCTTC. Amino acid sequence: CASSSREGYNEQFF. The chain recombines TRBV27 with TRBJ2-1, with 9 nucleotides matching TRBD2. Germline V CDR1 and CDR2: MNHEY, SMNVEV (reference sequence). The CDR3 runs 14 residues. The V segment lost 4 bases and the J segment 3 bases; nucleotides outside the gene matches: 1.

The CDR3 bases are TGTGCCAGCAGCTACCTCGACAGGGACCCCGAGCAGTACTTC. Its translation: CASSYLDRDPEQYF. The V and J genes are TRBV5-4 and TRBJ2-7; 7 positions match TRBD1. The germline V gene encodes CDR1 SGHNT and CDR2 YYREEE (reference sequence). V lost 3 bases to trimming and J lost 6 bases; unmatched junction nucleotides: 9. This CDR3 region has 14 residues.

Written as DNA, the CDR3 is TGTGCCAGCAGCCAAGATTTAATAGGCAATCAGCCCCAGCATTTT. Residues: CASSQDLIGNQPQHF. The chain combines TRBV4-2 with TRBJ1-5; D is ambiguous. Germline V gene data show CDR1 as LGHNA and CDR2 as YNFKEQ. The CDR3 has 15 residues. V was clipped by 0 bases and J by 2 bases, with 8 bases between them.

The rearrangement joins TRBV6-1 to TRBJ2-1, with D possibly matching TRBD1 (6 bases). Trimming left V 6 bases short and J 5 bases short, with 11 bases between. The germline V gene has CDR1 MNHNS and CDR2 SASEGT. The CDR3 contains 13 residues. The CDR3 DNA reads as TGTGCCAGCAGGTTCGGACAGAACAATGAGCAGTTCTTC. Its translation is CASRFGQNNEQFF.

V usage is TRBV19 and J usage is TRBJ1-1, with D unclear. Germline values: CDR1 LNHDA, CDR2 SQIVND (reference sequence). This CDR3 has 16 residues. Trimming removed 0 bases from V and 1 base from J, with 12 bases in between. In nucleotides, the CDR3 is TGTGCCAGTAGTATAGACGGCGTTTCGACGAACACTGAAGCTTTCTTT. It specifies CASSIDGVSTNTEAFF. Full variable domain (rest looked up from reference TRBV19 and TRBJ1-1): DGGITQSPKYLFRKEGQNVTLSCEQNLNHDAMYWYRQDPGQGLRLIYYSQIVNDFQKGDIAEGYSVSREKKESFPLTVTSAQKNPTAFYLCASSIDGVSTNTEAFFGQGTRLTVV.

The chain is built from TRBV7-2 and TRBJ2-3; 9 nucleotides line up with TRBD2. Germline-derived CDR1 and CDR2 are SGHTA and FQGNSA. The CDR3 is 15 residues long. The V segment lost 8 bases and the J segment 3 bases; nucleotides outside the gene matches: 9. The DNA of the CDR3 is TGTGCCAGCCGACTGGGCGGGGGGGGGACAGATACGCAGTATTTT. Protein: CASRLGGGGTDTQYF.

The chain joins TRBV12-3 or TRBV12-4 to TRBJ2-5; D assignment may be TRBD1 or TRBD2 (5 bases each). V was cut by 6 bases and J by 5 bases, with 25 bases left in between. The CDR3 runs to 17 residues. For the CDR3, the DNA is TGTGCCAGCAGCCAAACCCCTCCGGGATTGGGGCTGGAGACCCAGTACTTC. Translating gives CASSQTPPGLGLETQYF.

This clonotype was counted ten times or more. This chain joins TRBV27 and TRBJ2-5, with D perhaps being TRBD1 or TRBD2 (5 bases each). This CDR3 is built from 13 residues. The V gene lost 5 bases and the J gene lost 7 bases, with 14 bases spanning the gap. Germline-derived CDR1 and CDR2 are MNHEY and SMNVEV (reference sequence). The CDR3 region is CASSQGRGSTQYF. The CDR3 DNA reads TGTGCCAGCAGTCAGGGACGGGGCTCGACCCAGTACTTC.

This rearrangement joins TRBV25-1 to TRBJ1-1; unclear D gene. The CDR3 contains 13 residues. V was trimmed by 3 bases and J by 11 bases, leaving 16 bases between them. Germline V gene lookup returns CDR1 MGHDK and CDR2 SYGVNS. The CDR3 sequence is CASSDPAGSMAFF. Written as DNA, the CDR3 is TGTGCCAGCAGTGATCCGGCAGGCTCAATGGCTTTCTTT.

The CDR3 sequence is CSVEPRLSRNEQFF. The CDR3 DNA sequence: TGCAGCGTTGAGCCGCGGTTATCTCGGAATGAGCAGTTCTTC. The gene calls are TRBV29-1 and TRBJ2-1; D is undetermined. The V end was cut by 3 bases, the J end by 7 bases, with 16 bases between. The CDR3 is 14 amino acids. Germline lookup yields CDR1 SQVTM and CDR2 ANQGSEA.

This chain joins TRBV7-8 and TRBJ2-3, with TRBD1 matching over 8 bases. Germline CDR1 is SGHVS and CDR2 is FQNEAQ. The CDR3 has 15 residues. The V and J ends lost 5 bases and 3 bases, in that order; junction bases with no gene match: 7. The CDR3 sequence is CASSLIHRGTDTQYF. CDR3 nucleotide sequence: TGTGCCAGCAGCCTAATTCACAGGGGGACAGATACGCAGTATTTT.

This clonotype was counted a few times. This rearrangement joins TRBV6-2 or TRBV6-3 to TRBJ2-5; no reliable D call. Trimming removed 6 bases at V and 3 bases at J, with 11 bases between. CDR1 MNHEY and CDR2 SVGEGT come from the germline V gene. CDR3 size: 13 residues. CDR3 in amino acids: CASRPTTKETQYF. In DNA, the CDR3 is TGTGCCAGCAGGCCGACCACGAAAGAGACCCAGTACTTC.